This record covers a single TCR beta chain. What it recognizes is unknown. This sample is part of a study of T cell responses to AZD1222 COVID-19 vaccine. Study findings and constraints: Nearly half of spike-specific TCRs reportedly go after variant regions that carry no mutations. The donor group comprised mostly white British people and more females; the analysis possibly underestimated clonal diversity.

Measured with immunoSEQ multiplex PCR; TCRdb has only the in-frame clones, and not every one. The sample carries 100,000 to 150,000 clones, roughly 88% recorded once. Germline lookup yields CDR1 MGHRA and CDR2 YSYEKL. The CDR3 contains 15 residues. V shed 2 bases, J shed 5 bases, and the junction held 6 bases outside the gene matches. The TCR comes from an adult in good health. The source material was peripheral blood, sampled on day 0 of MenACWY control vaccination. The chain employs TRBV4-1 and TRBJ2-3, with 8 positions matching TRBD2. For the CDR3, the DNA is TGCGCCAGCAGCCAATCCGGACTAGCTGGAGATACGCAGTATTTT. This encodes CASSQSGLAGDTQYF.